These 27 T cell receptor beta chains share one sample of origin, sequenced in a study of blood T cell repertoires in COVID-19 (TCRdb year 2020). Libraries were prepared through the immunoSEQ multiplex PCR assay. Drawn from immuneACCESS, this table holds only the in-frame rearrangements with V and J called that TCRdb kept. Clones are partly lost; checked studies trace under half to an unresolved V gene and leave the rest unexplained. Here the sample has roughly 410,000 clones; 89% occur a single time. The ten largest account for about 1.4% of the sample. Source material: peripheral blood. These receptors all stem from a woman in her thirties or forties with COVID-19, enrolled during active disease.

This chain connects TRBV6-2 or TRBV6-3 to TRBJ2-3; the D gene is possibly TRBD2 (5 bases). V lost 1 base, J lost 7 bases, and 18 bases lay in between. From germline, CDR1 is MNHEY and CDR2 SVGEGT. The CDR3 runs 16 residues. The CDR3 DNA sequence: TGTGCCAGCAGTTACTGGCTAGCCCCCGAGGATAATACGCAGTATTTT. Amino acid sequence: CASSYWLAPEDNTQYF.

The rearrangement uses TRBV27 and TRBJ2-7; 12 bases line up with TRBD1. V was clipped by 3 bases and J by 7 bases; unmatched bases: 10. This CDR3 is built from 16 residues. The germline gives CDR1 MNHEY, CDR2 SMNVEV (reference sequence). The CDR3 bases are TGTGCCAGCAGTTTCCCACCGGGACAGGGGGCGGAAGAGCAGTACTTC. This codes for CASSFPPGQGAEEQYF.

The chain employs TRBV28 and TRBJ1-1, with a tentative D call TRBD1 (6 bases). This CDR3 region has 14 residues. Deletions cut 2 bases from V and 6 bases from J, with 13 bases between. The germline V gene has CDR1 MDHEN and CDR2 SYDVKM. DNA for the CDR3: TGTGCCAGCAGTTTAAATCAGGGGCTATCTGAAGCTTTCTTT. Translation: CASSLNQGLSEAFF.

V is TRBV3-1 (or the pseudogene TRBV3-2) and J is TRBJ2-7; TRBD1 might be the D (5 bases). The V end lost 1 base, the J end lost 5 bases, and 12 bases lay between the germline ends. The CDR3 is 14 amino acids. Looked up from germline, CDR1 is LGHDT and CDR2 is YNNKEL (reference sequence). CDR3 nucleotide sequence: TGTGCCAGCAGCCAAGTGTTCAGGGTCCACGAGCAGTACTTC. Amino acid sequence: CASSQVFRVHEQYF.

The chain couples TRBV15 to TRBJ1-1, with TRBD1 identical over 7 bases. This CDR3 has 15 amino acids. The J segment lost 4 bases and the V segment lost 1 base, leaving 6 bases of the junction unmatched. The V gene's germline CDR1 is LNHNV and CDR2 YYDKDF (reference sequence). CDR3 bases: TGTGCCACCAGCAGAGGAGGGGGCATCCTCACTGAAGCTTTCTTT. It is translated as CATSRGGGILTEAFF.

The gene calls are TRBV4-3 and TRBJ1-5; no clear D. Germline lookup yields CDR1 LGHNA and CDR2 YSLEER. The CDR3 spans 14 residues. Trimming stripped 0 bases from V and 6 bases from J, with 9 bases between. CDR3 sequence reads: CASSQDRGFQPQHF. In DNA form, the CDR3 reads TGCGCCAGCAGCCAAGATCGGGGATTTCAGCCCCAGCATTTT.

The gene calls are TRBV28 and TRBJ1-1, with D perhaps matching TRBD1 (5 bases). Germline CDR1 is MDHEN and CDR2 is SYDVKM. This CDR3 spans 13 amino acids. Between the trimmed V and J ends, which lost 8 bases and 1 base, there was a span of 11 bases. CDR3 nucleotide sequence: TGTGCCAGCGTGGAGGGGTGGAACACTGAAGCTTTCTTT. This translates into CASVEGWNTEAFF.

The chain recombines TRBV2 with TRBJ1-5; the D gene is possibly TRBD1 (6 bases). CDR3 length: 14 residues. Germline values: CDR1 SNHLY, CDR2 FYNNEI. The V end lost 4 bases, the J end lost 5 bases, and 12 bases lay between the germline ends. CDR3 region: CASSVGQLHQPQHF. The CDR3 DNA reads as TGTGCCAGCAGTGTCGGACAGCTACATCAGCCCCAGCATTTT.

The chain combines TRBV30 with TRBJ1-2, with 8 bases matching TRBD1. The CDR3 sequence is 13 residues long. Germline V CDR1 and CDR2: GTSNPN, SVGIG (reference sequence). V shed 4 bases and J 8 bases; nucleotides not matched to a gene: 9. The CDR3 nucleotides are TGTGCCTGGACCGTGGAGACAGGGGCCGGCTACACCTTC. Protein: CAWTVETGAGYTF.

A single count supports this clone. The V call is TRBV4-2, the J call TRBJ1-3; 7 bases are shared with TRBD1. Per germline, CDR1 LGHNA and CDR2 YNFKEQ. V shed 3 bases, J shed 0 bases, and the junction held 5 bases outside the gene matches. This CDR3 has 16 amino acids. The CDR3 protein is CASSHPDRVSGNTIYF. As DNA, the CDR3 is TGTGCCAGCAGCCACCCCGACAGGGTCTCTGGAAACACCATATATTTT.

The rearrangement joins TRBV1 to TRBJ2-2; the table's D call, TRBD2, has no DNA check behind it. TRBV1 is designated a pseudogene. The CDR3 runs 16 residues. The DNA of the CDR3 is TGCACCAGCAGCCCTCTCCTAGCGGGATTTTCCGGGGAGCTGTTTTTT. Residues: CTSSPLLAGFSGELFF.

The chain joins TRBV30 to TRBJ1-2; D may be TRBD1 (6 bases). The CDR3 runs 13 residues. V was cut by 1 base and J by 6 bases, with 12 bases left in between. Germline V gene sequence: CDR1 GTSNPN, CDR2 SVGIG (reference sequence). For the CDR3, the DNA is TGTGCCTGGAGTGGGGGACAATGGCATGGCTACACCTTC. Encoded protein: CAWSGGQWHGYTF.

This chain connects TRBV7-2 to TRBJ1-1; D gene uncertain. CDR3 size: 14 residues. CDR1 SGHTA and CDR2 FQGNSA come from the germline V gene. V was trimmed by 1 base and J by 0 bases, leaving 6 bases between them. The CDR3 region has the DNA TGTGCCAGCAGCTTAGTCGCGGTGAACACTGAAGCTTTCTTT. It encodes CASSLVAVNTEAFF.

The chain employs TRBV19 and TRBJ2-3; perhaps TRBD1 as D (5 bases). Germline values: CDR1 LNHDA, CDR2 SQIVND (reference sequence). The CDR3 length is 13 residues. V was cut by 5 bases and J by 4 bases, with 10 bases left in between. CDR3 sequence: CASSLQVADTQYF. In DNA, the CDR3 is TGTGCCAGTAGTCTACAGGTTGCAGATACGCAGTATTTT.

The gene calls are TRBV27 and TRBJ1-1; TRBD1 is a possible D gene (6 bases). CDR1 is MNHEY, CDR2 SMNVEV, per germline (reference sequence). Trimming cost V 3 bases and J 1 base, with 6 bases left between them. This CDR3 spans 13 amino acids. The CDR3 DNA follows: TGTGCCAGCAGTTTGGACAGGAACACTGAAGCTTTCTTT. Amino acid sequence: CASSLDRNTEAFF.

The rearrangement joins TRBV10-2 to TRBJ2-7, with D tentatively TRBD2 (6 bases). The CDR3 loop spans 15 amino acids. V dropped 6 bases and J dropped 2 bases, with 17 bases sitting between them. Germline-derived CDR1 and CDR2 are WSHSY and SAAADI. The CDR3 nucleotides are TGCGCCAGCAGCATCGATGGTAGCGGAGCCTACGAGCAGTACTTC. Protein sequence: CASSIDGSGAYEQYF.

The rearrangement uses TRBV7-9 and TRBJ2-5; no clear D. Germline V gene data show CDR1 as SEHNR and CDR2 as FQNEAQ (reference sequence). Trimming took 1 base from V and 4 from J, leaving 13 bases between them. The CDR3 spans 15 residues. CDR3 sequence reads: CASSLGLPGGETQYF. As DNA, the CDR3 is TGTGCCAGCAGCTTAGGTCTCCCAGGTGGAGAGACCCAGTACTTC.

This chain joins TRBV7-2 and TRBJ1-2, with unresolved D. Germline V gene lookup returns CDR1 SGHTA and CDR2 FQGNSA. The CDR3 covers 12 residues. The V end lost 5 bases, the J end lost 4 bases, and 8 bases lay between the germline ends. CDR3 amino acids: CASSAGFYGYTF. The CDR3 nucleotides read TGTGCCAGCAGCGCGGGGTTCTATGGCTACACCTTC.

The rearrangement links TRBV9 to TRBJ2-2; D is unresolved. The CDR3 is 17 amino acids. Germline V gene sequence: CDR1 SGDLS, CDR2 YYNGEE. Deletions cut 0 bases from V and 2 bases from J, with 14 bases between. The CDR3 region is CASSVGPIVLNTGELFF. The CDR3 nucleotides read TGTGCCAGCAGCGTAGGCCCGATCGTCCTAAACACCGGGGAGCTGTTTTTT.

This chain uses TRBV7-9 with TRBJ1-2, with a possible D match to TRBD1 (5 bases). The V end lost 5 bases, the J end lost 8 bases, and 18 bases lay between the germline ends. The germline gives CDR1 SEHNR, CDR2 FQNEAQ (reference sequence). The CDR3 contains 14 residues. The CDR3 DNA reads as TGTGCCAGCAGCAACAGGCAGGTAGGATCCGGCTACACCTTC. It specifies CASSNRQVGSGYTF.

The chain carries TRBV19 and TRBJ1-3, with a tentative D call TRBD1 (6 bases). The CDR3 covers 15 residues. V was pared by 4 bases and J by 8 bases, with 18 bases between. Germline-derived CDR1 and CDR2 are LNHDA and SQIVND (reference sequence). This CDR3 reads CASSTDSDNGDTIYF. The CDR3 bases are TGTGCCAGTAGTACGGACAGTGACAACGGGGACACCATATATTTT.

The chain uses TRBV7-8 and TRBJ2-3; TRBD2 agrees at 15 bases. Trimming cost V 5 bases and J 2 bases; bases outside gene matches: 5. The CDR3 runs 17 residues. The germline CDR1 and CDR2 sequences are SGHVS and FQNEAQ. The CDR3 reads CASSAGLAGGPTDTQYF. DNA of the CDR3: TGTGCCAGCAGCGCCGGACTAGCGGGGGGGCCCACAGATACGCAGTATTTT. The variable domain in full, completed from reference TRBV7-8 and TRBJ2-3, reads GAGVSQSPRYKVAKRGQDVALRCDPISGHVSLFWYQQALGQGPEFLTYFQNEAQLDKSGLPSDRFFAERPEGSVSTLKIQRTQQEDSAVYLCASSAGLAGGPTDTQYFGPGTRLTVL.

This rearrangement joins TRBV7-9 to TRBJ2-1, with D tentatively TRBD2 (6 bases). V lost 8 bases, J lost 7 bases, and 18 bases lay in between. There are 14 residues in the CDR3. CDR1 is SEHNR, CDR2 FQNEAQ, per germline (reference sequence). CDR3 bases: TGTGCCAGCTCAATTTCTTCGGAGGGAAATGAGCAGTTCTTC. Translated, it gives CASSISSEGNEQFF.

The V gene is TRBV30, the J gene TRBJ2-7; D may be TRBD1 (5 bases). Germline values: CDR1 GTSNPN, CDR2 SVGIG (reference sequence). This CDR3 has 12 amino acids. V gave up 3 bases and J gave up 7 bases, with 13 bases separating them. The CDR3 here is CAWRVQGGEQYF. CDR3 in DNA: TGTGCCTGGAGGGTCCAGGGTGGGGAGCAGTACTTC. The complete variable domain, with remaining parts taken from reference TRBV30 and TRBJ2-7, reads SQTIHQWPATLVQPVGSPLSLECTVEGTSNPNLYWYRQAAGRGLQLLFYSVGIGQISSEVPQNLSASRPQDRQFILSSKKLLLSDSGFYLCAWRVQGGEQYFGPGTRLTVT.

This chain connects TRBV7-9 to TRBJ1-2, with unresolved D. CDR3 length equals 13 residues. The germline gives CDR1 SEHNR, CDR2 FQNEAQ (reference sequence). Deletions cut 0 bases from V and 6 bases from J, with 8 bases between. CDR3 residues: CASSLAAGHGYTF. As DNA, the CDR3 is TGTGCCAGCAGCTTAGCGGCTGGTCATGGCTACACCTTC.

CDR3 sequence reads: CAWEMRRGEKLFF. As DNA, the CDR3 is TGTGCCTGGGAAATGCGGCGGGGTGAAAAACTGTTTTTT. The chain links TRBV30 to TRBJ1-4, with D unresolved. Per germline, CDR1 GTSNPN and CDR2 SVGIG (reference sequence). V shed 5 bases and J shed 7 bases, with 14 bases lying between them. The CDR3 spans 13 residues.

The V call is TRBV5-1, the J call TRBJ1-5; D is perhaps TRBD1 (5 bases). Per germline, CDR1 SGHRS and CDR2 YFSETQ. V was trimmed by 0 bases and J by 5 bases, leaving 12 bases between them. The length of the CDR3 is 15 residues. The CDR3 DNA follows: TGCGCCAGCAGCTTGGGGGACGGACTATATCAGCCCCAGCATTTT. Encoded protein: CASSLGDGLYQPQHF.